Listed below are T cell receptor beta chains from one sample, sequenced in a study of cytomegalovirus exposure and HLA in healthy donors. Sequencing was performed with immunoSEQ multiplex PCR; in TCRdb, only in-frame clones are kept and a portion is missing. The sample holds 150,000 to 200,000 clones, around 80% seen once. Specimen: PBMCs. Every receptor here comes from a woman in her thirties in good health and CMV-seropositive. The CDR3 runs from the conserved cysteine through the conserved F or W. D genes are given only for firm matches. Rows may omit the clone size; those that give it use once, few, many or a size class.

j_call v_call d_call clone_size cdr3_nt cdr3_aa
TRBJ2-5 TRBV9 TRBD2 NA TGTGCCAGCCCGGGGGGGGTCCCTAATCAAGAGACCCAGTACTTC CASPGGVPNQETQYF
TRBJ1-2 TRBV28 NA few TGTGCCAGCAGTCAACACGGGACCGCAGGGGACTATGGCTACACCTTC CASSQHGTAGDYGYTF
TRBJ2-3 TRBV5-1 NA NA TGCGCCAGCAAAGTAGCGGCGTCCCAGCGGACGCAGTATTTT CASKVAASQRTQYF
TRBJ2-2 TRBV25-1 TRBD2 NA TGTGCCAGCAGTGGCCCGGGACTAGCGGGATACACCGGGGAGCTGTTTTTT CASSGPGLAGYTGELFF
TRBJ2-1 TRBV29-1 TRBD2 NA TGCAGCGTTGAAGGGGAGACTAGCGGCTTTATATACAATGAGCAGTTCTTC CSVEGETSGFIYNEQFF
TRBJ2-5 TRBV7-2 TRBD2 NA TGTGCCAGCAGGCGGGGGGGACGGGGACTTCAAGAGACCCAGTACTTC CASRRGGRGLQETQYF
TRBJ2-5 TRBV11-2 NA NA TGTGCCAGCAGCTTAGGGGCGGGGGAGACCCAGTACTTC CASSLGAGETQYF
TRBJ2-2 TRBV9 TRBD2 NA TGTGCCAGCAGCGCACTAGCGGGAGGGCCCGGAACCGGGGAGCTGTTTTTT CASSALAGGPGTGELFF
TRBJ1-2 TRBV19 NA NA TGTGCCAGCCGGAATCCGGGAGAGGCAGAACATGGCTACACCTTC CASRNPGEAEHGYTF
TRBJ2-3 TRBV28 TRBD2 NA TGTGCCAGTCGACTAGCGGGAGAAGACAATACGCAGTATTTT CASRLAGEDNTQYF
TRBJ1-1 TRBV11-3 NA NA TGTGCCAGCAGCTTCTCGGGGTCTATGAACACTGAAGCTTTCTTT CASSFSGSMNTEAFF
TRBJ2-7 TRBV10-3 TRBD1 NA TGTGCCATCAGGGACAGGTCCTACGAGCAGTACTTC CAIRDRSYEQYF
TRBJ1-2 TRBV27 NA few TGTGCCAGCAGTTGGAGTCCGGTTAACTATGGCTACACCTTC CASSWSPVNYGYTF
TRBJ2-7 TRBV6-5 NA NA TGTGCCAGCAGTTACGTTGGTAGCGGCTACGAGCAGTACTTC CASSYVGSGYEQYF
TRBJ2-5 TRBV6-1 TRBD2 once TGTGCCAGCAGTGAACCGGGACTAGCGGAAGAGACCCAGTACTTC CASSEPGLAEETQYF